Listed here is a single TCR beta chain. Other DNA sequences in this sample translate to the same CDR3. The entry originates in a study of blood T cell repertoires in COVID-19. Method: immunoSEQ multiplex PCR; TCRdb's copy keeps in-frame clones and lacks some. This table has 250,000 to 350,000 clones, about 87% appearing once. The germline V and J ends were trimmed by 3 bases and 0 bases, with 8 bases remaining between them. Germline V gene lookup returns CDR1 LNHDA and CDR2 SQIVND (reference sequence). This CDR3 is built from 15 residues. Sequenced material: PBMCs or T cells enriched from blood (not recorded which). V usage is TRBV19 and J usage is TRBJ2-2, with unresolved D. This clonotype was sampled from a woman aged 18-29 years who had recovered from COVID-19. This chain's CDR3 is CASSIGPANTGELFF. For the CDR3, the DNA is TGTGCCAGTAGTATCGGTCCCGCGAACACCGGGGAGCTGTTTTTT.